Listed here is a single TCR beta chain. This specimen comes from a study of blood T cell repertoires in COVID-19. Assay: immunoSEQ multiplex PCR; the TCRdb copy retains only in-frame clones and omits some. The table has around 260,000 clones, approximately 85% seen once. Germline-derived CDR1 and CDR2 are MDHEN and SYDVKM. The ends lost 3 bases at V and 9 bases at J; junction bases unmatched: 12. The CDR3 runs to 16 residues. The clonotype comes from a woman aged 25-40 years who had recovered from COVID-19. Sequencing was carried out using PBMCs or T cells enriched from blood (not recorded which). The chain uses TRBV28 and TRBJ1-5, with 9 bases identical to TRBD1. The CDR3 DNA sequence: TGTGCCAGCAGTTTGAGTGGGGGACAGGGACTGAGGCCCCAGCATTTT. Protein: CASSLSGGQGLRPQHF.